One sample yielded the 23 T cell receptor beta chains listed below, sequenced in a study of patients with pleural tuberculosis. TCRdb re-called the reads through MiXCR, storing one row per CDR3 protein. The sample has about 29,000 distinct CDR3 sequences, under 20% seen once. The sample was peripheral blood. These receptor sequences come from a human donor with pleural tuberculosis.

This clonotype was observed at least ten times. V gene TRBV6-1 combines with J gene TRBJ1-6; 7 bases map to TRBD1. The CDR3 totals 14 residues. Germline CDR1 reads MNHNS; CDR2 reads SASEGT. Unmatched junction bases numbered 8, after V lost 5 bases and J lost 10 bases. The CDR3 is CASSPGGIGSPLHF. CDR3 DNA sequence: TGTGCCAGCAGTCCAGGGGGTATTGGATCACCCCTCCACTTT.

Points on this clonotype: A read error may explain this, as a much larger clone is one base away. The CDR3 DNA follows: TGTGCCAGCAGCTTTTTGGCAGTTCTATCTCAGAACACTGAAGCTTTCTTT. It encodes CASSFLAVLSQNTEAFF. The chain joins TRBV9 to TRBJ1-1; D gene uncertain. Between the trimmed V and J ends, which lost 4 bases and 1 base, there was a span of 20 bases. The CDR3 covers 17 residues. CDR1 and CDR2 from the germline V gene are SGDLS and YYNGEE.

This clonotype was counted many times. The chain uses TRBV7-6 and TRBJ2-1, with 12 nucleotides matching TRBD1. Germline CDR1 reads SGHVS; CDR2 reads FNYEAQ. The length of the CDR3 is 16 residues. Trimming took 5 bases from V and 12 from J; bases not matched to a gene: 14. CDR3 DNA: TGTGCCAGCAGCCCCAACCGGGACAGGGGGCAGTTAGGGCAGTTCTTC. This encodes CASSPNRDRGQLGQFF. The full variable domain, with the rest looked up from reference TRBV7-6 and TRBJ2-1, is GAGVSQSPRYKVTKRGQDVALRCDPISGHVSLYWYRQALGQGPEFLTYFNYEAQQDKSGLPNDRFSAERPEGSISTLTIQRTEQRDSAMYRCASSPNRDRGQLGQFFGPGTRLTVL.

This clonotype was found many times. The V call is TRBV12-3 or TRBV12-4, the J call TRBJ2-5; 7 bases are shared with TRBD1. V shed 8 bases, J shed 8 bases, and the junction held 11 bases outside the gene matches. The CDR3 is 13 amino acids. Here the CDR3 reads CASDRVGADTQYF. CDR3 bases: TGTGCCAGCGACAGGGTGGGGGCCGACACCCAGTACTTC.

This clonotype showed up many times. The chain is built from TRBV7-2 and TRBJ1-2; 7 bases are a match to TRBD1. V lost 1 base, J lost 8 bases, and 13 bases stayed unmatched. Germline V CDR1 and CDR2: SGHTA, FQGNSA. The CDR3 is 16 residues long. The CDR3 loop is CASSLGPPGGGHGYTF. The CDR3 bases are TGTGCCAGCAGCTTAGGCCCTCCAGGAGGGGGCCACGGCTACACCTTC.

This clonotype occurred many times. The chain combines TRBV7-6 with TRBJ2-2, with D perhaps assigned TRBD1 or TRBD2 (5 bases each). The CDR3 loop spans 15 amino acids. V lost 1 base to trimming and J lost 3 bases, with 9 bases between them. CDR1 and CDR2 from the germline V gene are SGHVS and FNYEAQ. As DNA, the CDR3 is TGTGCCAGCAGCTTAGGAGGGGACGACACCGGGGAGCTGTTTTTT. Translation: CASSLGGDDTGELFF.

Turning to this clonotype: An end of the junction does not agree with germline; a read error may underlie this. The rearrangement joins TRBV20-1 to TRBJ2-3; D may match TRBD1 or TRBD2 (5 bases each). Germline CDR1 is DFQATT and CDR2 is SNEGSKA (reference sequence). This CDR3 contains 13 residues. In DNA, the CDR3 is TGCAGTGCTAGCTACGGGACCTCGGATACGCAGGCTTTT. Its translation: CSASYGTSDTQAF.

The chain has TRBV5-1 and TRBJ1-1; the match to TRBD1 covers 7 bases. Germline V CDR1 and CDR2: SGHRS, YFSETQ. This CDR3 has 14 amino acids. V was pared by 6 bases and J by 1 base, with 6 bases of the junction left unmatched. The CDR3 is CASNSGTENTEAFF. In DNA form, the CDR3 reads TGCGCCAGCAACTCTGGGACAGAGAACACTGAAGCTTTCTTT.

V and J are TRBV5-1 and TRBJ2-5; possibly TRBD1 for D (6 bases). CDR1 and CDR2 (germline): SGHRS, YFSETQ. The CDR3 is 15 residues long. Trimming pared 4 bases from V and 5 bases from J, leaving 18 bases between. CDR3 bases: TGCGCCAGCAGCCTTGGGACAAAGGGTCAGGAGACCCAGTACTTC. Translating it yields CASSLGTKGQETQYF.

This clonotype is classed as medium-sized. The rearrangement links TRBV6-2 or TRBV6-3 to TRBJ2-5, with 8 nucleotides matching TRBD2. The CDR3 is 13 amino acids. The germline V gene encodes CDR1 MNHEY and CDR2 SVGEGT. Trimming at V came to 7 bases and at J to 4 bases, leaving 5 bases not matched to a gene. The DNA for the CDR3 is TGTGCCAGCAATAGCGGGGCAAGAGAGACCCAGTACTTC. Protein sequence: CASNSGARETQYF.

This clonotype has at least ten counts. The chain joins TRBV6-2 or TRBV6-3 to TRBJ2-5; TRBD2 matches at 9 bases. The CDR3 runs 16 residues. CDR1 is MNHEY and CDR2 is SVGEGT in the germline V gene. Trimming at V came to 3 bases and at J to 2 bases, leaving 7 bases not matched to a gene. CDR3 loop: CASSYSGGPFQETQYF. The CDR3 DNA sequence: TGTGCCAGCAGTTATAGCGGGGGCCCTTTTCAAGAGACCCAGTACTTC.

This clonotype was detected many times. The chain uses TRBV12-3 or TRBV12-4 and TRBJ2-3; 8 nucleotides match TRBD2. The CDR3 totals 15 residues. With V trimmed by 4 bases and J by 5 bases, 8 bases remained unmatched. In nucleotides, the CDR3 is TGTGCCAGCAGTTACCGGGGGGGCCCAAGAGATACGCAGTATTTT. Protein product: CASSYRGGPRDTQYF.

This clonotype was detected many times. The V and J genes are TRBV28 and TRBJ1-2; 9 nucleotides align to TRBD1. The J segment lost 8 bases and the V segment lost 6 bases, leaving 10 bases of the junction unmatched. This CDR3 is built from 14 residues. The germline gives CDR1 MDHEN, CDR2 SYDVKM. The CDR3 reads CASRNRQGVLGYTF. CDR3 sequence (DNA): TGTGCCAGCAGGAATCGACAGGGGGTCTTGGGCTACACCTTC.

This clonotype was counted ten times or more. V gene TRBV3-1 combines with J gene TRBJ1-5; D ambiguous. The germline V gene has CDR1 LGHDT and CDR2 YNNKEL (reference sequence). The V end lost 4 bases, the J end lost 2 bases, and 15 bases lay between the germline ends. CDR3 size: 16 residues. The CDR3 loop reads CASSREGGVGNQPQHF. DNA for the CDR3: TGTGCCAGCAGCCGAGAGGGTGGCGTTGGCAATCAGCCCCAGCATTTT. The variable domain in full, with the rest retrieved from reference TRBV3-1 and TRBJ1-5, is DTAVSQTPKYLVTQMGNDKSIKCEQNLGHDTMYWYKQDSKKFLKIMFSYNNKELIINETVPNRFSPKSPDKAHLNLHINSLELGDSAVYFCASSREGGVGNQPQHFGDGTRLSIL.

There are many counts of this clonotype. The chain uses TRBV5-1 and TRBJ2-5; TRBD2 might be the D (6 bases). The CDR3 is 15 amino acids. Germline V gene data show CDR1 as SGHRS and CDR2 as YFSETQ. V was shortened by 4 bases and J by 0 bases, with 13 bases between the two germline ends. Here the CDR3 reads CASSLLRGNQETQYF. The CDR3 region has the DNA TGCGCCAGCAGCCTTCTTCGGGGGAACCAAGAGACCCAGTACTTC.

Ten or more counts support this clonotype. The chain uses TRBV7-9 and TRBJ2-3; either TRBD1 or TRBD2 may fit D (5 bases each). Germline V gives CDR1 SEHNR, CDR2 FQNEAQ (reference sequence). Trimming removed 1 base from V and 3 bases from J, with 14 bases in between. CDR3 length: 16 amino acids. The CDR3 reads CASSLERGVVTDTQYF. In DNA form, the CDR3 reads TGTGCCAGCAGCTTAGAGAGGGGAGTGGTGACAGATACGCAGTATTTT.

Notes on this clonotype: A much more abundant neighbour one base away suggests this may be a read error. The chain uses TRBV7-7 and TRBJ2-2; D may be TRBD1 (5 bases). The ends were cut back, 11 bases at V and 5 bases at J, with 15 bases in the middle. Germline loops: CDR1 SSHAT, CDR2 FNYEAQ (reference sequence). CDR3 length: 13 residues. The CDR3 region has the DNA TGTGCCGGCACCCCGACAGTTACCGGGGAGCTGTTTTTT. Residues: CAGTPTVTGELFF.

This clonotype was found many times. The J gene is TRBJ1-1, the V gene TRBV9; D is uncertain. This CDR3 has 15 residues. V lost 4 bases and J 1 base, leaving 14 bases between the germline ends. Germline CDR1 reads SGDLS; CDR2 reads YYNGEE. CDR3 in DNA: TGTGCCAGCAGCCCATCGGGGAGGCGGAACACTGAAGCTTTCTTT. Amino acid sequence: CASSPSGRRNTEAFF.

This clonotype was observed at least ten times. This sequence joins TRBV4-1 and TRBJ2-1; TRBD2 matches 12 bases. CDR1 is MGHRA and CDR2 is YSYEKL in the germline V gene. Trimming at V came to 2 bases and at J to 1 base, leaving 15 bases not matched to a gene. This CDR3 comprises 21 residues. The CDR3 loop reads CASSQPRPRTSGVVSYNEQFF. The CDR3 DNA sequence: TGCGCCAGCAGCCAACCGAGGCCCCGGACTAGCGGGGTGGTTTCCTACAATGAGCAGTTCTTC.

There are many counts of this clonotype. This chain connects TRBV3-1 to TRBJ1-5; D gene ambiguous. V gave up 0 bases and J gave up 0 bases, with 3 bases separating them. Germline V gene data show CDR1 as LGHDT and CDR2 as YNNKEL (reference sequence). The CDR3 loop spans 14 amino acids. The CDR3 loop reads CASSQEISNQPQHF. The CDR3 region has the DNA TGTGCCAGCAGCCAAGAGATTAGCAATCAGCCCCAGCATTTT.

As to this clonotype: Sequence at one end of the junction differs from germline and may be a read error. V gene TRBV7-2 combines with J gene TRBJ1-1, with no clear D. The CDR3 extends over 11 amino acids. Germline loops: CDR1 SGHTA, CDR2 FQGNSA. The CDR3 is CASSFGVQAPF. CDR3 DNA: TGTGCCAGCAGCTTCGGGGTTCAAGCTCCCTTT.

In its sample, this clonotype was seen many times. The rearrangement links TRBV7-2 to TRBJ2-6; D perhaps matches TRBD2 (5 bases). This CDR3 is 15 amino acids long. CDR1 SGHTA and CDR2 FQGNSA come from the germline V gene. Trimming removed 1 base at V and 4 bases at J, with 8 bases between. CDR3 in amino acids: CASSLGAAGANVLTF. The CDR3 DNA is TGTGCCAGCAGCTTAGGAGCGGCGGGGGCCAACGTCCTGACTTTC.

There are many counts of this clonotype. This chain uses TRBV19 with TRBJ2-7; TRBD1 matches 10 bases. CDR1 is LNHDA and CDR2 is SQIVND in the germline V gene (reference sequence). The junction had 4 bases not matched to a gene; V was cut back by 5 bases and J by 0 bases. The CDR3 is 15 residues long. The CDR3 sequence is CASSPGQGSSYEQYF. The CDR3 DNA is TGTGCCAGTAGTCCGGGACAGGGGAGCTCCTACGAGCAGTACTTC.